The source of this T cell receptor beta chain is a study of CD8 T cells in Susac syndrome. The study, taken as a whole, reports: Regarding the TCR sequencing and HLA analysis, the study admitted that a relatively small number of individuals were involved. Peak Susac CD8+ clonal expansion was seen in TEMRA cells and active patients.

After extraction with the RNeasy kit, roughly 0.5 to 1 ug of the RNA was reverse transcribed using random hexamers. TCRdb called the immunoSEQ multiplex PCR reads again in MiXCR, with one record for every CDR3 protein. The sample includes 95,000 to 150,000 distinct CDR3 sequences, 90% to 95% seen only once; the top ten take 0.21%. All included Susac syndrome patients satisfied recently defined diagnostic criteria for definite or probable disease. With regard to this clonotype: The antigen is undetermined.

Material: CD8+ T cells from PBMCs. The TCR comes from a human donor with Susac syndrome.

This chain's CDR3 is CSATPSYGYTF. The CDR3 DNA reads TGCAGTGCCACCCCGTCCTATGGCTACACCTTC. The J gene is TRBJ1-2, the V gene TRBV20-1; D gene uncertain. Germline V CDR1 and CDR2: DFQATT, SNEGSKA (reference sequence). The CDR3 is made up of 11 amino acids. Trimming removed 6 bases from V and 4 bases from J, with 9 bases in between.